This is a list of T cell receptor beta chains from one sample in a study of memory B cells and T cells in multiple sclerosis. Produced via immunoSEQ multiplex PCR; TCRdb's table is partial and in-frame only. The sample includes about 32,000 clones, roughly 82% of them seen just once. Antigens for these TCRs are unknown. Sequencing was performed on PBMCs from blood kept in culture. These receptors were taken from a human donor with multiple sclerosis. The CDR3 runs from the conserved cysteine through the conserved F or W. D genes are given only for firm matches. Clone size is stated in some rows and not others, as once, few, many or a class when expanded.

clone_size: NA; j_call: TRBJ2-5; d_call: NA; v_call: TRBV7-2; cdr3_nt: TGTGCCAGCAGCTTAGCGTCGTCAGGGAAAGAGACCCAGTACTTC; cdr3_aa: CASSLASSGKETQYF
clone_size: NA; j_call: TRBJ2-1; d_call: NA; v_call: TRBV27; cdr3_nt: TGTGCCAGCAGTCCAGGTTCGGCAATAGGGCTGAATGAGCAGTTCTTC; cdr3_aa: CASSPGSAIGLNEQFF
clone_size: NA; j_call: TRBJ2-7; d_call: NA; v_call: TRBV2; cdr3_nt: TGTGCCAGCAGTCCTTTACCTCGCGGCGACTACGAGCAGTACTTC; cdr3_aa: CASSPLPRGDYEQYF
clone_size: NA; j_call: TRBJ2-1; d_call: TRBD2; v_call: TRBV28; cdr3_nt: TGTGCCAGCCTCACTAGCGGGTTATACAATGAGCAGTTCTTC; cdr3_aa: CASLTSGLYNEQFF
clone_size: few; j_call: TRBJ1-6; d_call: NA; v_call: TRBV19; cdr3_nt: TGTGCCAGTAGTGAAGGGCAATCGAATTCACCCCTCCACTTT; cdr3_aa: CASSEGQSNSPLHF
clone_size: NA; j_call: TRBJ2-1; d_call: TRBD2; v_call: TRBV19; cdr3_nt: TGTGCCAGTAGTGTGAGCCTAGCGGGGAACAATGAGCAGTTCTTC; cdr3_aa: CASSVSLAGNNEQFF
clone_size: NA; j_call: TRBJ2-3; d_call: NA; v_call: TRBV27; cdr3_nt: TGTGCCAGCAGTTTCAGGCCAGTGGGCACAGATACGCAGTATTTT; cdr3_aa: CASSFRPVGTDTQYF
clone_size: NA; j_call: TRBJ1-2; d_call: TRBD1; v_call: TRBV7-2; cdr3_nt: TGTGCCAGCAGCCTCTCGGGACAGGGGAACTATGGCTACACCTTC; cdr3_aa: CASSLSGQGNYGYTF
clone_size: NA; j_call: TRBJ2-5; d_call: TRBD2; v_call: TRBV30; cdr3_nt: TGTGCCTGGAGCGGACCCGTCCCCCAGCGGGAGTTCCAAGAGACCCAGTACTTC; cdr3_aa: CAWSGPVPQREFQETQYF
clone_size: NA; j_call: TRBJ1-5; d_call: NA; v_call: TRBV27; cdr3_nt: TGTGCCAGCAGTTTATCGTCTGCCAAAAATCAGCCCCAGCATTTT; cdr3_aa: CASSLSSAKNQPQHF
clone_size: NA; j_call: TRBJ1-1; d_call: NA; v_call: TRBV6-5; cdr3_nt: TGTGCCAGCACTACCGTCCGGGACACTGAAGCTTTCTTT; cdr3_aa: CASTTVRDTEAFF
clone_size: NA; j_call: TRBJ1-2; d_call: TRBD1; v_call: TRBV28; cdr3_nt: TGTGCCAGCAGTCAACTTCCAGACAGGGGTGATGGCTACACCTTC; cdr3_aa: CASSQLPDRGDGYTF
clone_size: NA; j_call: TRBJ2-7; d_call: NA; v_call: TRBV4-1; cdr3_nt: TGCGCCAGCAGCCAAGAAGATTTGGGGGGCTACGAGCAGTACTTC; cdr3_aa: CASSQEDLGGYEQYF
clone_size: NA; j_call: TRBJ2-1; d_call: NA; v_call: TRBV5-1; cdr3_nt: TGCGCCAGCAGTCCGAGCTCCTACAATGAGCAGTTCTTC; cdr3_aa: CASSPSSYNEQFF
clone_size: NA; j_call: TRBJ2-1; d_call: TRBD2; v_call: TRBV28; cdr3_nt: TGTGCCAGCAGAGGGACTAGCGGGAACTCCTACAATGAGCAGTTCTTC; cdr3_aa: CASRGTSGNSYNEQFF
clone_size: once; j_call: TRBJ1-1; d_call: TRBD1; v_call: TRBV5-3; cdr3_nt: TGTGCCAGAAGCCAGACAGGGGCCAGGACTGAAGCTTTCTTT; cdr3_aa: CARSQTGARTEAFF
clone_size: NA; j_call: TRBJ2-2; d_call: TRBD2; v_call: TRBV2; cdr3_nt: TGTGCCAGCCGAAAAGTAGCGGGAGACACCGGGGAGCTGTTTTTT; cdr3_aa: CASRKVAGDTGELFF
clone_size: NA; j_call: TRBJ2-1; d_call: NA; v_call: TRBV2; cdr3_nt: TGTGCCACGAGACAGAACAATGAGCAGTTCTTC; cdr3_aa: CATRQNNEQFF
clone_size: NA; j_call: TRBJ2-7; d_call: NA; v_call: TRBV6-6; cdr3_nt: TGTGCCAGCAGTTACTCGACCATGGGATTGGGGTACTTC; cdr3_aa: CASSYSTMGLGYF
clone_size: once; j_call: TRBJ1-2; d_call: NA; v_call: TRBV6-5; cdr3_nt: TGTGCCAGCAGTTATTACCCGGAGGGCCTTGGGGGCTACACCTTC; cdr3_aa: CASSYYPEGLGGYTF
clone_size: once; j_call: TRBJ1-4; d_call: NA; v_call: TRBV6-1; cdr3_nt: TGTGCCAGCAGTGAAAACCGGGGGGGGGATGAAAAACTGTTTTTT; cdr3_aa: CASSENRGGDEKLFF
clone_size: few; j_call: TRBJ1-1; d_call: TRBD1; v_call: TRBV6-5; cdr3_nt: TGTGCCAGCAGGTTGACAGGGGGCGAATTCAAAGCTTTCTTT; cdr3_aa: CASRLTGGEFKAFF
clone_size: NA; j_call: TRBJ1-2; d_call: NA; v_call: TRBV9; cdr3_nt: TGTGCCAGCAGCGCGGCACATGGCTATGGCTACACCTTC; cdr3_aa: CASSAAHGYGYTF
clone_size: NA; j_call: TRBJ2-5; d_call: NA; v_call: TRBV5-1; cdr3_nt: TGCGCCAGCAGCTTCCCCGGGGGCGGAGAGACCCAGTACTTC; cdr3_aa: CASSFPGGGETQYF
clone_size: once; j_call: TRBJ1-1; d_call: NA; v_call: TRBV4-1; cdr3_nt: TGCGCCAGCAGCCAAGATAGGGCAAGGTCGAACACTGAAGCTTTCTTT; cdr3_aa: CASSQDRARSNTEAFF
clone_size: NA; j_call: TRBJ2-7; d_call: TRBD2; v_call: TRBV7-8; cdr3_nt: TGTGCCAGCACCCGTAGCGGGGGGGCATTCTACGAGCAGTACTTC; cdr3_aa: CASTRSGGAFYEQYF
clone_size: once; j_call: TRBJ2-2; d_call: NA; v_call: TRBV6-5; cdr3_nt: TGTGCCAGCAGTTACGCGCCGATCGGCGGGGAGCTGTTTTTT; cdr3_aa: CASSYAPIGGELFF